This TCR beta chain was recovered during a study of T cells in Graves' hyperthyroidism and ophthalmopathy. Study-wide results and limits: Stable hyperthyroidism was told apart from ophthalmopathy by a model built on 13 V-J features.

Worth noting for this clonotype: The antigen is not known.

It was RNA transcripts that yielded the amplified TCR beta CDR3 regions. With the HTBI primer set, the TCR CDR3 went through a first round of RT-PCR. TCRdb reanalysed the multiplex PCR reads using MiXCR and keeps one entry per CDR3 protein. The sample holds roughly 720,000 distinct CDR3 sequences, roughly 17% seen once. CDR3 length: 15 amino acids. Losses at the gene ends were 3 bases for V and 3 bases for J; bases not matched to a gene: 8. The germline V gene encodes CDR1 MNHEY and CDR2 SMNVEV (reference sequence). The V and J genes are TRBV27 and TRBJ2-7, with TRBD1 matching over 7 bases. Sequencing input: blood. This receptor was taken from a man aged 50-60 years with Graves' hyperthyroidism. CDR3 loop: CASSLVGTDGYEQYF. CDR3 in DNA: TGTGCCAGCAGTTTGGTCGGGACAGACGGCTACGAGCAGTACTTC.